This is a list of T cell receptor beta chains from one sample in a study of blood T cells in healthy people across ages. MiXCR was run by TCRdb on the 5' RACE reads, yielding one entry per CDR3 protein. The sample includes roughly 930,000 distinct CDR3 sequences, around 48% of them seen just once. Sequencing was done on a sample of blood. All receptors come from a man aged 25 to 45 in good health. The CDR3 runs from the conserved cysteine through the conserved F or W. Fields, in order: J gene, D gene, V gene, CDR3 protein. D genes are given only for firm matches.

>TRBJ2-5|TRBD2|TRBV7-2
CASSLVSGGYETQYF
>TRBJ1-5|.|TRBV7-2
CASSAQQGQPQHF
>TRBJ2-1|.|TRBV24-1
CATSDLPGHEQFF
>.|.|TRBV27
CASSPRPFHEQYF
>TRBJ2-2|TRBD1|TRBV20-1
CSARDRGGQGNGELFF
>TRBJ2-5|.|TRBV12-3/TRBV12-4
CASRAADQETQYF
>TRBJ2-1|.|TRBV7-2
CASSLGGVANEQFF
>TRBJ2-1|TRBD2|TRBV12-3/TRBV12-4
CASSLAGRAYNEQFF
>TRBJ2-7|TRBD2|TRBV12-3/TRBV12-4
CASSLGGGATYEQYF
>TRBJ1-2|.|TRBV28
CASADPFYGYTF
>TRBJ2-3|.|TRBV7-2
CASTAARSTDTQYF
>TRBJ1-2|.|TRBV6-5
CASSTFTGCGYTF
>TRBJ2-7|.|TRBV6-5
CASSYRRTQPYEQYF
>TRBJ2-4|.|TRBV4-1
CASSQGGAAKNIRYF
>TRBJ2-5|.|TRBV7-7
CASSLGSPQETQYF
>TRBJ1-6|.|TRBV27
CASSPTDGESRIYNSPLHF
>TRBJ2-3|TRBD1|TRBV6-2/TRBV6-3
CASSRTGGTDTQYF
>TRBJ2-7|.|TRBV11-3
CASSLIGQGGKYF
>TRBJ2-1|TRBD2|TRBV24-1
CATSDPPGGGAKNEQFF
>TRBJ2-3|.|TRBV11-2
CASSLGGQDTQYF
>TRBJ2-3|.|TRBV25-1
CASSDPPMAQYF
>TRBJ1-5|TRBD1|TRBV7-2
CASSTRTGLNQPQHF
>TRBJ2-2|.|TRBV27
CASSLLGSHTGELFF
>TRBJ1-2|TRBD1|TRBV2
CASRARGNYGYTF
>TRBJ1-2|.|TRBV6-2/TRBV6-3
CASSYSPGYGYTF
>TRBJ2-3|.|TRBV21-1
CASSKAGQLTDTQYF
>TRBJ2-3|.|TRBV6-1
CASSPRDNPLPTDTQYF
>TRBJ1-5|TRBD1|TRBV20-1
CSARPGTGANQPQHF